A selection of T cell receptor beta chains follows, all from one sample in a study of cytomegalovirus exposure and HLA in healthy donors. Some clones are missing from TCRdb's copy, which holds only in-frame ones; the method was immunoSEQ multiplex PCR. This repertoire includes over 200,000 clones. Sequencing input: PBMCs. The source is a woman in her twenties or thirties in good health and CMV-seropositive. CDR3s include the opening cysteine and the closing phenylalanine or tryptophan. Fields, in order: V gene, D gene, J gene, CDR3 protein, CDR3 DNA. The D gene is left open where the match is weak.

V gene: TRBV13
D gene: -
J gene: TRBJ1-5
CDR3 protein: CASSLAGIQPQHF
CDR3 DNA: TGTGCCAGCAGCTTAGCCGGGATTCAGCCCCAGCATTTT

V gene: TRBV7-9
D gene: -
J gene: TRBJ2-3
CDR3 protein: CASSFQFFSTDTQYF
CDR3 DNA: TGTGCCAGCAGCTTTCAGTTTTTCAGCACAGATACGCAGTATTTT

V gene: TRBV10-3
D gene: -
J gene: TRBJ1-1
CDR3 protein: CAISAGQNTEAFF
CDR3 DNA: TGTGCCATCAGCGCCGGACAGAACACTGAAGCTTTCTTT

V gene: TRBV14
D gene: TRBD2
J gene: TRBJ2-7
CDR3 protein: CASRSGTDSYEQYF
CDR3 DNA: TGTGCCAGCAGAAGCGGGACCGACTCCTACGAGCAGTACTTC

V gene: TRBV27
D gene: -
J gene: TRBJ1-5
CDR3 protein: CASSFGPNSNQPQHF
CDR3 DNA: TGTGCCAGCAGTTTTGGCCCAAATAGCAATCAGCCCCAGCATTTT

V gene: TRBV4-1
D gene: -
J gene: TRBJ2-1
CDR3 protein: CASSQGFQVYNEQFF
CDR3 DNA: TGCGCCAGCAGCCAAGGATTTCAGGTGTACAATGAGCAGTTCTTC

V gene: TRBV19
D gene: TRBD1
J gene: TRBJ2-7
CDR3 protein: CASSGDRGLYEQYF
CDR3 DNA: TGTGCCAGTAGCGGGGACAGGGGGCTCTACGAGCAGTACTTC

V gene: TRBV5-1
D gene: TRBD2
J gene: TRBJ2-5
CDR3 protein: CASSLTPSGPQETQYF
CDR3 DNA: TGCGCCAGCAGCTTGACTCCTAGCGGACCACAAGAGACCCAGTACTTC

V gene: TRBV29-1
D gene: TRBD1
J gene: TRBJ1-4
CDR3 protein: CSAGDRGEEKLFF
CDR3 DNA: TGCAGCGCCGGGGACAGGGGGGAAGAAAAACTGTTTTTT

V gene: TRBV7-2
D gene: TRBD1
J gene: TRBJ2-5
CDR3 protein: CASSLFWDGTGGLETQYF
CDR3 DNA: TGTGCCAGCAGCTTATTTTGGGACGGGACAGGGGGCTTAGAGACCCAGTACTTC

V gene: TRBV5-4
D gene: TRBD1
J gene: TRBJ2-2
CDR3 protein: CASSRTGGNTGELFF
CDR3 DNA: TGTGCCAGCAGCCGTACAGGGGGGAACACCGGGGAGCTGTTTTTT

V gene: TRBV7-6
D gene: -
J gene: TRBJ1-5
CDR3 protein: CASSRWAGRREQPQHF
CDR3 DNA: TGTGCCAGCAGCAGGTGGGCAGGACGGCGGGAACAGCCCCAGCATTTT

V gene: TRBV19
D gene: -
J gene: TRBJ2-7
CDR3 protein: CASSLAVLYEQYF
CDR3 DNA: TGTGCCAGTAGCCTAGCCGTCCTATACGAGCAGTACTTC

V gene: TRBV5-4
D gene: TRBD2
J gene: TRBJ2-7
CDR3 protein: CASSSRLAALEQYF
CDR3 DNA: TGTGCCAGCAGCTCTAGACTAGCGGCTCTCGAGCAGTACTTC